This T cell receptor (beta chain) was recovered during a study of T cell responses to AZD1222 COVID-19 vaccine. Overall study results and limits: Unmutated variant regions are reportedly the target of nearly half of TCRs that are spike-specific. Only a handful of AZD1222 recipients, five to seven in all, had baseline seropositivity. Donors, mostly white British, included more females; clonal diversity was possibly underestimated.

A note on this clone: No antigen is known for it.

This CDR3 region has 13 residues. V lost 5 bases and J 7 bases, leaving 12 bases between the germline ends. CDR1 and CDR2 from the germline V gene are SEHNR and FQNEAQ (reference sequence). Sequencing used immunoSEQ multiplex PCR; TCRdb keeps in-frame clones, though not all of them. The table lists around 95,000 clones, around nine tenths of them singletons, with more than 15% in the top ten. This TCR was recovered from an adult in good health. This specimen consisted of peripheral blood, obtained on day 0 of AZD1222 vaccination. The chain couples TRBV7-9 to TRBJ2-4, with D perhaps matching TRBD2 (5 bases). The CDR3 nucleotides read TGTGCCAGCAGCCTGGGTGGGGAGAACATTCAGTACTTC. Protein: CASSLGGENIQYF.